This is a list of T cell receptor beta chains from one sample in a study of blood T cell repertoires in COVID-19. Repertoires were generated with immunoSEQ multiplex PCR, while TCRdb's copy carries only in-frame clones and drops some. The sample holds around 160,000 clones; 89% are singletons and the top ten take around 3%. The sequencing sample was made of peripheral blood. The receptor set was obtained from a man aged 60 to 75 with acute or convalescent COVID-19. Both conserved end residues are part of each CDR3. D genes are given only for firm matches. Not all rows give a size; the values are once, few, many and, for expanded clones, a class.

D gene | J gene | clone size | V gene | CDR3 protein | CDR3 DNA
TRBD1 | TRBJ1-3 | - | TRBV5-6 | CASSWTGGNTIYF | TGTGCCAGCAGCTGGACAGGAGGAAACACCATATATTTT
TRBD1 | TRBJ2-7 | - | TRBV5-1 | CASRSGQASGEQYF | TGCGCCAGCAGATCCGGACAGGCCTCGGGAGAGCAGTACTTC
TRBD2 | TRBJ2-7 | - | TRBV5-1 | CASSHGGFSYEQYF | TGCGCCAGCAGCCACGGGGGGTTCTCCTACGAGCAGTACTTC
TRBD1 | TRBJ2-3 | - | TRBV7-2 | CASSMRPGQGTSTDTQYF | TGTGCCAGCAGTATGCGCCCGGGACAGGGGACGAGCACAGATACGCAGTATTTT
TRBD1 | TRBJ2-7 | - | TRBV7-9 | CASSSDRVVSYEQYF | TGTGCCAGCAGCTCCGACAGGGTTGTTTCCTACGAGCAGTACTTC
TRBD1 | TRBJ2-7 | - | TRBV6-5 | CASSSPQGQAMDEQYF | TGTGCCAGCAGTTCGCCGCAGGGACAGGCTATGGACGAGCAGTACTTC
- | TRBJ2-1 | - | TRBV5-4 | CASSHHLVNEQFF | TGTGCCAGCAGCCACCACTTAGTAAATGAGCAGTTCTTC
- | TRBJ2-7 | few | TRBV5-1 | CASSLVVTGTYEQYF | TGCGCCAGCAGCTTGGTGGTGACGGGAACCTACGAGCAGTACTTC
TRBD1 | TRBJ2-7 | - | TRBV18 | CASSPPGTGDSYEQYF | TGTGCCAGCTCACCCCCCGGGACAGGGGACTCCTACGAGCAGTACTTC
TRBD2 | TRBJ2-7 | once | TRBV4-1 | CASSQLLAGTYEQYF | TGCGCCAGCAGCCAACTATTAGCGGGAACCTACGAGCAGTACTTC